This T cell receptor (beta chain) was recovered during a study of patients and donors after allogeneic stem cell transplantation (dated by TCRdb to the early 2020s). In regard to this clonotype: Its antigen is unknown. Base qualities are missing; no much larger clone stands one base away.

Receptors were amplified or captured by RT-PCR. Sequencing was carried out with a NextSeq 550. Starting from the raw public reads, TCRdb applied fastp trimming at Q25, assembled clones with MiXCR and retained in-frame beta chains. Rows with a matching CDR3 protein are joined into one entry that keeps the most common DNA and genes. The sample has roughly 7,000 distinct CDR3 sequences on record, approximately 11% of them singletons. The ten largest clones capture 53% of the sample. The germline ends are 15 bases apart after V is trimmed by 2 bases and J by 2 bases. The CDR3 sequence holds 16 residues, the cysteine and phenylalanine included. Only the CDR3 part of the read is kept: 48 bases, read in frame from the first base. From the germline V gene, CDR1 is WSHSY and CDR2 is SAAADI.

The sequencing input was blood, either unsorted or a sorted T cell fraction (not recorded which). This TCR was sampled from a human donor who was either an allogeneic HSCT recipient or a stem cell or donor lymphocyte infusion donor (not recorded which). It is not recorded whose cells these are; they may come from a transplant donor. The sequence joins TRBV10-2 to TRBJ1-1, with no D gene named confidently. The DNA sequence is as follows: TGCGCCAGCAGTGAGAGATTTAGGGCTGCTAACACTGAAGCTTTCTTT. Protein translation: CASSERFRAANTEAFF.